This TCR beta chain was sequenced for a study of shared clonotypes between healthy human individuals (TCRdb year 2020). Regarding the study in general: Two women and three men aged 18 to 49 years were included in the cohort. For each donor, CD4 naive and CD4 memory were each given three plates, CD8 naive was given two plates, and CD8 memory was given one plate. To estimate repertoire size and how much clonotypes are shared between individuals, the study performed deep sequencing of blood TCR repertoires from about five healthy adults. To increase sequencing depth and limit assay-specific biases, TCR repertoire library preparation and sequencing were carried out by different laboratories using diverse techniques. Each donor's leukapheresis produced roughly between roughly 0.94 and 9.5 billion PBMCs.

The CDR3 runs 14 amino acids, cysteine and phenylalanine included. Only CDR3 DNA is held: 42 bases, read in frame from base 1. V sheds 3 bases and J sheds 0 bases, leaving 7 bases between their ends. Looking up the germline V gene yields CDR1 SGDLS and CDR2 YYNGEE. Using the deep immunoSEQ assay, multiplex PCR amplified TCR CDR3 regions from genomic DNA. Extracted genomic DNA from each cell subset was distributed evenly across all wells of several immunoSEQ 96-well plates, and each plate was treated as a replicate. For sorted subsets, roughly 0.2 ug genomic DNA, equal to some 28,000 T cell genomes, was loaded into each replicate PCR. Purified libraries were measured with a Qubit 3.0 fluorometer, size-checked on a Bioanalyzer 2100, and measured again with the KAPA Library Quantification kit. Each immunoSEQ 96-well plate was sequenced on its own single-read 150-cycle Illumina NextSeq 550 flow cell. Per the authors' processing: Because the immunoSEQ output held only junctional sequences and lacked quality scores, the filtering could not match the filtering applied to full-length reads. Sequences were annotated with PyIR, a Python wrapper for IgBLAST v1.9, and V/J genes and CDR3 were assigned using IMGT germline references. Reads were filtered out if the reads had weak V/J assignments (E-value above 1e-6), no CDR3, stop codons, out-of-frame junctions, or ambiguous translated residues. V3J clonotypes were defined as sequences sharing the same inferred V gene, J gene, and CDR3 amino acid sequence. Percentage overlap between repertoires was computed as shared unique clonotypes divided by the size of the smaller repertoire. Three approaches were used to assess repertoire richness: RTK rarefaction, the Chao1 estimator, and Recon v2.1 estimates of unobserved clonotypes. Generation probabilities for all TCRbeta clonotypes obtained by the gDNA method from a handful of donors were computed using OLGA. Held by TCRdb, this immuneACCESS table contains in-frame sequences only and omits some clones. Under half of the omission traces to an unresolved V gene where checked; the cause of the rest is unknown. V and J calls and clone size are given by that table; D and trimming were obtained from the DNA. This sample lists about 2 million clones; roughly 95% were detected once. About 1.1% of the sample is taken by the ten largest.

Details on this clone: Its antigen remains unidentified. Base qualities were left out, and no much larger clone turns up one base away.

For the CD8 naive samples, CD45RO-negative cells were positively selected for CCR7, yielding a CD45RA+CCR7+ population from which TemRA cells were excluded. Healthy HIV-negative adults with no recently reported acute infections or vaccinations were included as donors. Every donor was a Caucasian adult living in Nashville, Tennessee, USA. Blood was collected by leukapheresis, and PBMCs were isolated by Ficoll-Histopaque density gradient centrifugation and then cryopreserved in liquid nitrogen vapor phase. Purity and quantity of every magnetically sorted T cell population were checked by analytical flow cytometry. Each sorted fraction had its genomic DNA isolated and then quantified by UV absorbance on a Nanodrop 2000c. Broader findings and caveats from the paper: Sampling was restricted to blood, and TCR repertoires in tissue are likely to differ from TCR repertoires in blood. When a handful of donors were compared, the shared fraction of clonotypes was around 4.6% for naive CD4, 3% to 4% for naive CD8, 2% to 2.5% for memory CD4, and less than 0.45% for memory CD8. The genetic and exposure-history diversity represented was limited by the small number of donors. Larger estimated clonotype richness was generally found for naive subsets than for memory subsets. Pairwise subsampling led to the expectation that sequencing depth would affect the degree of clonotype sharing among donors. Even with the large sequencing depth, rarefaction of the sorted-subset datasets indicated that sequencing was incomplete. Compared with non-shared clonotypes, clonotypes shared by all four sorted-subset donors had higher generation probabilities.

The TCR sequence derives from a man aged 18 to 35 in good health. The sequence is built from TRBV9 and TRBJ1-5, with the D gene not confidently named. Source material: naive CD8+ T cells sorted from blood. Reading the label with the study, this specimen's cell subset or site is: CD45RA+CCR7+. The bases are TGTGCCAGCAGCGCCTCAAGTAGCAATCAGCCCCAGCATTTT. The encoded protein is CASSASSSNQPQHF.